What follows are 8 T cell receptor beta chains derived from one specimen sequenced in a study of blood T cell repertoires in COVID-19. Sequencing used immunoSEQ multiplex PCR; TCRdb keeps in-frame clones, though not all of them. The sample comprises approximately 65,000 clones, about 86% of which are singletons, and approximately 4.1% rests with the top ten. Sample: peripheral blood. All receptors derive from a man aged 50 to 59 with acute or convalescent COVID-19.

The chain links TRBV13 to TRBJ1-2; weak D call: TRBD1 (6 bases). Trimming pared 2 bases from V and 4 bases from J, leaving 14 bases between. The CDR3 is 15 residues long. Germline values: CDR1 PRHDT, CDR2 FYEKMQ (reference sequence). CDR3 region: CASSLNLGAFYGYTF. CDR3 nucleotide sequence: TGTGCCAGCAGCTTAAATCTGGGGGCTTTCTATGGCTACACCTTC.

The rearrangement links TRBV30 to TRBJ2-5; 7 nucleotides align to TRBD1. With V trimmed by 1 base and J by 4 bases, 3 bases remained unmatched. Germline loops: CDR1 GTSNPN, CDR2 SVGIG (reference sequence). The CDR3 is made up of 13 amino acids. In DNA form, the CDR3 reads TGTGCCTGGAGTGAAGACAGGGTAGAGACCCAGTACTTC. It yields the protein CAWSEDRVETQYF.

The chain joins TRBV4-1 to TRBJ1-4; the match to TRBD1 covers 7 bases. This CDR3 has 15 residues. J gave up 5 bases and V 4 bases, and 7 bases lay outside the gene matches. The germline CDR1 and CDR2 sequences are MGHRA and YSYEKL. CDR3 bases: TGCGCCAGCAGCCCCCAAGGGGGCGCGAATGAAAAACTGTTTTTT. Protein sequence: CASSPQGGANEKLFF.

The rearrangement joins TRBV2 to TRBJ1-1, with 8 bases that match TRBD1. The CDR3 is 13 amino acids. CDR1 is SNHLY and CDR2 is FYNNEI in the germline V gene. The J segment lost 2 bases and the V segment lost 6 bases, leaving 2 bases of the junction unmatched. DNA of the CDR3: TGTGCCAGCAGGGACAGGGTTAACACTGAAGCTTTCTTT. It is translated as CASRDRVNTEAFF. The entire variable domain, with the rest obtained from reference TRBV2 and TRBJ1-1, is as follows: EPEVTQTPSHQVTQMGQEVILRCVPISNHLYFYWYRQILGQKVEFLVSFYNNEISEKSEIFDDQFSVERPDGSNFTLKIRSTKLEDSAMYFCASRDRVNTEAFFGQGTRLTVV.

CDR3 region: CASSSAGTVNTEAFF. The CDR3 coding sequence is TGTGCCAGCAGCTCCGCCGGGACAGTGAACACTGAAGCTTTCTTT. The chain is built from TRBV5-5 and TRBJ1-1; 7 nucleotides align to TRBD1. Germline CDR1 reads SGHKS; CDR2 reads YYEKEE (reference sequence). This CDR3 is built from 15 residues. After removal of 3 bases from V and 0 bases from J, the junction contained 5 bases not matched to a gene.

V gene TRBV28 combines with J gene TRBJ2-7, with 7 bases lining up with TRBD1. The CDR3 runs to 16 residues. The germline CDR1 and CDR2 sequences are MDHEN and SYDVKM. Trimming at V came to 4 bases and at J to 1 base, leaving 10 bases not matched to a gene. CDR3 coding DNA: TGTGCCAGCAGTTCTTACAGGGGTGCGGAGTCCTACGAGCAGTACTTC. Protein product: CASSSYRGAESYEQYF.

V and J are TRBV12-3 or TRBV12-4 and TRBJ1-1; perhaps TRBD1 as D (5 bases). Trimming took off 5 bases at V and 5 bases at J, with 9 bases between the two ends. The CDR3 runs to 12 residues. The CDR3 nucleotides read TGTGCCAGCAGTACGGGGGGGACTGAAGCTTTCTTT. Protein sequence: CASSTGGTEAFF.

The V and J genes are TRBV7-9 and TRBJ2-2; 8 positions agree with TRBD1. The CDR3 runs to 15 residues. The V gene end was trimmed by 5 bases and the J gene end by 4 bases; junction bases not matched to a gene: 6. Germline CDR1 is SEHNR and CDR2 is FQNEAQ (reference sequence). The DNA for the CDR3 is TGTGCCAGCAGCCCCCGGGGACAGGTCACCGGGGAGCTGTTTTTT. Translated: CASSPRGQVTGELFF.